A single TCR beta chain is shown here with its context. From about 530 ng total RNA, TCR beta cDNA was generated with a primer in the constant region. Investigators got TCR beta libraries out of three nested multiplex PCR rounds, done with slightly modified ARM-PCR. A C-beta reverse primer was combined with TRBV1-TRBV30 forward primers in the first two PCR rounds, and each round had 10 cycles. TCRdb reprocessed the multiplex PCR reads with MiXCR, giving one entry per CDR3 protein. The profile covers under 200,000 distinct CDR3 sequences, with about 82% appearing a single time and over 15% taken by the ten largest. Co-extracting RNA and DNA was done with about 20-33 mg of unsorted bulk tissue as input. Subjects presented with primary liver carcinoma managed by surgical resection. There were five separate regions sampled from each tumor. The entry originates in a study of tumor-infiltrating lymphocytes in primary liver carcinoma. Study as a whole: There were roughly 3.5 to 7.13 million productive TCRbeta reads per sample, a yield similar across tissue types.

The CDR3 extends over 14 amino acids. Germline V gene data show CDR1 as SGHKS and CDR2 as YYEKEE (reference sequence). V shed 5 bases and J shed 0 bases, with 9 bases lying between them. This TCR was sampled from a man aged 40-49 years with primary liver carcinoma and hepatitis B virus infection. The sample taken for sequencing was tumor tissue from primary liver carcinoma. The V and J genes are TRBV5-5 and TRBJ1-3, with D unresolved. CDR3 DNA: TGTGCCAGCAGTTTTTATATCTCTGGAAACACCATATATTTT. Residues: CASSFYISGNTIYF.